One and the same sample provided the 8 T cell receptor beta chains below, sequenced in a study of vaccination effects on CD4 cells after COVID-19. Antigen-specific CD4+ T cells expanded by the ViraFEST assay with viral peptide pools were then sequenced. Following culture for about 11 days, CD4+ T cells were isolated. Each participant received a vaccine that was either BNT162b2 or mRNA-1273, given as two doses. Which antigens these TCRs recognize remains unknown. Clones were read by immunoSEQ multiplex PCR, and TCRdb kept only the in-frame ones, dropping some. Here the sample spans approximately 30,000 clones, roughly 85% being singletons. The material was CD4+ T cells from PBMCs cultured with HCoV-NL63 spike peptides, obtained after COVID-19 vaccination. The source of these receptors is a human donor who received a COVID-19 vaccine. Some clones in this sample may be carry-over from other donors' samples.

V and J are TRBV7-8 and TRBJ1-6; a weak D match, TRBD1 (6 bases). The V gene's germline CDR1 is SGHVS and CDR2 FQNEAQ. The V and J ends lost 0 bases and 0 bases respectively, with 21 bases between them. The CDR3 spans 21 residues. In nucleotides, the CDR3 is TGTGCCAGCAGCTTAGCGCTGGGGGGGCAACTATCAAGCTCCTATAATTCACCCCTCCACTTT. Encoded protein: CASSLALGGQLSSSYNSPLHF.

This chain connects TRBV6-5 to TRBJ1-6; 9 bases match TRBD1. This CDR3 is 15 amino acids long. J was trimmed by 10 bases and V by 6 bases; bases with no gene match: 10. Germline values: CDR1 MNHEY, CDR2 SVGAGI. The CDR3 nucleotides are TGTGCCAGCAGCGCACAGACAGGGGGTTGGTCACCCCTCCACTTT. This codes for CASSAQTGGWSPLHF.

This clone was counted a single time. This sequence joins TRBV6-6 and TRBJ2-5; 11 bases align to TRBD1. Germline V lookup: CDR1 MNHNY, CDR2 SVGAGI (reference sequence). J gave up 5 bases and V 6 bases, and 8 bases lay outside the gene matches. There are 15 residues in the CDR3. CDR3 residues: CASSRQDRGQETQYF. The CDR3 DNA reads as TGTGCCAGCAGCAGGCAGGACAGGGGGCAGGAGACCCAGTACTTC.

The rearrangement joins TRBV6-2 or TRBV6-3 to TRBJ2-1; 7 bases map to TRBD1. Germline V gene lookup returns CDR1 MNHEY and CDR2 SVGEGT. The CDR3 is made up of 14 amino acids. Trimming cost V 6 bases and J 7 bases; bases outside gene matches: 9. The CDR3 sequence: CASSQTQGWNEQFF. CDR3 bases: TGTGCCAGCAGCCAGACACAGGGGTGGAATGAGCAGTTCTTC.

The chain recombines TRBV6-5 with TRBJ2-7; 10 bases fit TRBD1. Looked up from germline, CDR1 is MNHEY and CDR2 is SVGAGI. The CDR3 totals 14 residues. With 5 bases clipped from V and 3 bases from J, the junction kept 4 bases outside the gene matches. As DNA, the CDR3 is TGTGCCAGCAGTAGACAGGGGGCCCTCTACGAGCAGTACGTC. It specifies CASSRQGALYEQYV.

The chain recombines TRBV5-6 with TRBJ2-3; D assignment may be TRBD1 or TRBD2 (6 bases each). CDR1 and CDR2 from the germline V gene are SGHDT and YYEEEE. This CDR3 contains 15 residues. V was shortened by 2 bases and J by 0 bases, with 10 bases between the two germline ends. The CDR3 is CASSFGGRSTDTQYF. CDR3 bases: TGTGCCAGCAGCTTCGGGGGCCGTAGCACAGATACGCAGTATTTT.

V and J are TRBV14 and TRBJ2-2; D is undetermined. CDR1 is SGHDN and CDR2 is FVKESK in the germline V gene. Trimming pared 3 bases from V and 2 bases from J, leaving 7 bases between. The CDR3 is 14 residues long. This CDR3 is CASSQYRNTGELFF. In DNA form, the CDR3 reads TGTGCCAGCAGCCAGTACAGAAACACCGGGGAGCTGTTTTTT.

The chain uses TRBV5-1 and TRBJ1-1; TRBD1 agrees at 9 bases. Per germline, CDR1 SGHRS and CDR2 YFSETQ. The ends lost 4 bases at V and 4 bases at J; junction bases unmatched: 8. The CDR3 totals 15 residues. The CDR3 protein is CASSPIPGQGTEAFF. CDR3 nucleotides: TGCGCCAGCAGCCCGATACCGGGACAGGGCACTGAAGCTTTCTTT.